This T cell receptor (beta chain) was captured in a study of shared clonotypes between healthy human individuals. Findings and limits, study-wide: Generally, naive subsets (rather than memory subsets) showed larger estimated richness.

Genomic DNA (from each subset) was split evenly across several immunoSEQ plates. Only in-frame clones appear in the TCRdb table, and some are missing; sequencing was by immunoSEQ multiplex PCR. The sample contains hundreds of thousands of clones, roughly 97% of which appear only once. The CDR3 has 15 residues. CDR1 is LNHDA, CDR2 SQIVND, per germline (reference sequence). V was clipped by 7 bases and J by 4 bases, with 16 bases between them. In the case of this clone: Its antigen is currently unknown.

The TCR originated in a woman between 25 and 40 years old in good health. Sequencing was carried out using naive CD4+ T cells sorted from blood. Subset specified: CD45RA+ positively selected. This chain uses TRBV19 with TRBJ2-2; D may correspond to TRBD1 or TRBD2 (5 bases each). CDR3 bases: TGTGCCAGTATTTCCCGGGACGCAATCACCGGGGAGCTGTTTTTT. This gives the protein CASISRDAITGELFF. The full variable domain, in which reference TRBV19 and TRBJ2-2 provide the parts outside the CDR3, is DGGITQSPKYLFRKEGQNVTLSCEQNLNHDAMYWYRQDPGQGLRLIYYSQIVNDFQKGDIAEGYSVSREKKESFPLTVTSAQKNPTAFYLCASISRDAITGELFFGEGSRLTVL.